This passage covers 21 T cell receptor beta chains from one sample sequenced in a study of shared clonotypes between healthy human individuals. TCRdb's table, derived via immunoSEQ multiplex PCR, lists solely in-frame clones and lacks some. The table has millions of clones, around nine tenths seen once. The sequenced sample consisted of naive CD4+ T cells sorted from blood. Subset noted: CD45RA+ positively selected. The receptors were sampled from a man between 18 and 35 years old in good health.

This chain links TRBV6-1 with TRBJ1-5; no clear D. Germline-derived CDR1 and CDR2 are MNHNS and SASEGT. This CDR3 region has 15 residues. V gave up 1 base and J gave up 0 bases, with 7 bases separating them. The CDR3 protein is CASSEGVYSNQPQHF. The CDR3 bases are TGTGCCAGCAGTGAAGGAGTCTATAGCAATCAGCCCCAGCATTTT.

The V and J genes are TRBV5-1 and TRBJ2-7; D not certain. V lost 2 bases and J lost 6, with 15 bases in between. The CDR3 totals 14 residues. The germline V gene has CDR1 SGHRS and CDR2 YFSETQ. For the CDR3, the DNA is TGCGCCAGCAGCTTCCTTAGATCGTCGGCCGAGCAGTACTTC. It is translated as CASSFLRSSAEQYF. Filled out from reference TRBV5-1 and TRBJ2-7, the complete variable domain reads KAGVTQTPRYLIKTRGQQVTLSCSPISGHRSVSWYQQTPGQGLQFLFEYFSETQRNKGNFPGRFSGRQFSNSRSEMNVSTLELGDSALYLCASSFLRSSAEQYFGPGTRLTVT.

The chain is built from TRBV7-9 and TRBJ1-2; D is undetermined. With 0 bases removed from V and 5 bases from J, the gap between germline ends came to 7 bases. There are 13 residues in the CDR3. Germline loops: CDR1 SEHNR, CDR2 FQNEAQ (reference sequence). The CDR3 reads CASSLAEGYGYTF. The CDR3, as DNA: TGTGCCAGCAGCTTAGCGGAAGGGTATGGCTACACCTTC.

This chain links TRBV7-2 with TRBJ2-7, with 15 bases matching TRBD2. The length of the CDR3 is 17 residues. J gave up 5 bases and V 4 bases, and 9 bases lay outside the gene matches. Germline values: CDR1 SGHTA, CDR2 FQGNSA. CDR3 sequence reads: CASSWEGTSGRRHEQYF. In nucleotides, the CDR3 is TGTGCCAGCAGCTGGGAAGGGACTAGCGGGAGGCGGCACGAGCAGTACTTC.

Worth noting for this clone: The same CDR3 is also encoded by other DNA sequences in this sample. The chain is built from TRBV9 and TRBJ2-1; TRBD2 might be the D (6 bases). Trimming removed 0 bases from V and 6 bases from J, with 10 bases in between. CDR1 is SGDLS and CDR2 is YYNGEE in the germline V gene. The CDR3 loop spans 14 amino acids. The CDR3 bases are TGTGCCAGCAGCGTAGCCGGGGGTTTCAATGAGCAGTTCTTC. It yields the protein CASSVAGGFNEQFF. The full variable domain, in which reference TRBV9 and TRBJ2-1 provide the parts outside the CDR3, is DSGVTQTPKHLITATGQRVTLRCSPRSGDLSVYWYQQSLDQGLQFLIQYYNGEERAKGNILERFSAQQFPDLHSELNLSSLELGDSALYFCASSVAGGFNEQFFGPGTRLTVL.

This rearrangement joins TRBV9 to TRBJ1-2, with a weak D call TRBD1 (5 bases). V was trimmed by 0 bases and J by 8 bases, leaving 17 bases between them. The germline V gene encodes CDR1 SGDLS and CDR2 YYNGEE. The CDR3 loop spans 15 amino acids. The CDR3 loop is CASSVDGDHLGGYTF. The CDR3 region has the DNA TGTGCCAGCAGCGTAGATGGGGACCACCTGGGAGGCTACACCTTC. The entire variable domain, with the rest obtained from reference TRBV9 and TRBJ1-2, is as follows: DSGVTQTPKHLITATGQRVTLRCSPRSGDLSVYWYQQSLDQGLQFLIQYYNGEERAKGNILERFSAQQFPDLHSELNLSSLELGDSALYFCASSVDGDHLGGYTFGSGTRLTVV.

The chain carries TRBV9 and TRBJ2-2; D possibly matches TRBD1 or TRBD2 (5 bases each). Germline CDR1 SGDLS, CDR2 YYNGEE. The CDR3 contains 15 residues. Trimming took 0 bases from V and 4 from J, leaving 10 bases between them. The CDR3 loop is CASSVVGEFTGELFF. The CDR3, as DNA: TGTGCCAGCAGCGTAGTGGGGGAGTTCACCGGGGAGCTGTTTTTT.

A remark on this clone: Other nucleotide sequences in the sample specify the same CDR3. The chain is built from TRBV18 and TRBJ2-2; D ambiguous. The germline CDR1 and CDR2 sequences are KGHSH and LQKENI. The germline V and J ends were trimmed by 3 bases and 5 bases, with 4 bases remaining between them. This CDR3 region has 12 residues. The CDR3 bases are TGTGCCAGCTCACCCGGTACCGGGGAGCTGTTTTTT. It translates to CASSPGTGELFF. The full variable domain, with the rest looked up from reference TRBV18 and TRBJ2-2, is NAGVMQNPRHLVRRRGQEARLRCSPMKGHSHVYWYRQLPEEGLKFMVYLQKENIIDESGMPKERFSAEFPKEGPSILRIQQVVRGDSAAYFCASSPGTGELFFGEGSRLTVL.

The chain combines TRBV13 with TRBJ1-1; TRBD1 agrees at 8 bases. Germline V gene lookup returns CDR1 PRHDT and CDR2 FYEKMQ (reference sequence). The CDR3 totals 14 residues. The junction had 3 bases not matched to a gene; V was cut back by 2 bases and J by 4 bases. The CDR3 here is CASSLNRGSTEAFF. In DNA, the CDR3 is TGTGCCAGCAGCTTAAACAGGGGGAGCACTGAAGCTTTCTTT.

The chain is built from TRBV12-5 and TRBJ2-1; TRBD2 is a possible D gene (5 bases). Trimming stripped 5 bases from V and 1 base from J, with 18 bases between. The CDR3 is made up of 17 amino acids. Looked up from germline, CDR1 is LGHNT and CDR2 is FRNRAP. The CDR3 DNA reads TGTGCTAGTGGTCGGACTGAACTTGTTGTGTCCTACAATGAGCAGTTCTTC. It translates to CASGRTELVVSYNEQFF.

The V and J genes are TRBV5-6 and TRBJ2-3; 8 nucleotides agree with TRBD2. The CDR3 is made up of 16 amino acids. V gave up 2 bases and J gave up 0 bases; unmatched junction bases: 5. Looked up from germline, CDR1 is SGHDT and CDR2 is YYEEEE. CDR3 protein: CASSFKLAGSTDTQYF. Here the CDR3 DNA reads TGTGCCAGCAGCTTTAAGCTAGCGGGTAGCACAGATACGCAGTATTTT.

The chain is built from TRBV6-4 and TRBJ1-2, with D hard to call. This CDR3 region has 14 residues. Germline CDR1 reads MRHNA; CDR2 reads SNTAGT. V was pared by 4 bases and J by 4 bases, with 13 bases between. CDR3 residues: CASSAEHLGYGYTF. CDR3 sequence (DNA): TGTGCCAGCAGTGCCGAACATCTAGGCTATGGCTACACCTTC.

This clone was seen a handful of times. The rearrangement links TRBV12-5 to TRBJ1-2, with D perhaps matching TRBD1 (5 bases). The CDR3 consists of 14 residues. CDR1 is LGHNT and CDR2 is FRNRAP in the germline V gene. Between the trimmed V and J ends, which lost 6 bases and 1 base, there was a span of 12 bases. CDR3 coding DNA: TGTGCTAGTGGACTTGACAGTCTTAACTATGGCTACACCTTC. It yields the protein CASGLDSLNYGYTF.

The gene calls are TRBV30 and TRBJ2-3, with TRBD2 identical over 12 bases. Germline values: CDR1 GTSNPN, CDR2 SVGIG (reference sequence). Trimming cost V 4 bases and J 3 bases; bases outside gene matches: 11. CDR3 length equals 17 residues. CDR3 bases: TGTGCCTGGACCCCAGGACTAGCGGGGCCTTCGACAGATACGCAGTATTTT. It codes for CAWTPGLAGPSTDTQYF.

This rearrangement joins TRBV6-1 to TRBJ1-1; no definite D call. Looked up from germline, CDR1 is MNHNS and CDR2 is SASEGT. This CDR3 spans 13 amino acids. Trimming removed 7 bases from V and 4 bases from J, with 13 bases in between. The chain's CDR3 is CASTSVGSTEAFF. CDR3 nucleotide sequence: TGTGCCAGCACCTCGGTGGGGTCCACTGAAGCTTTCTTT.

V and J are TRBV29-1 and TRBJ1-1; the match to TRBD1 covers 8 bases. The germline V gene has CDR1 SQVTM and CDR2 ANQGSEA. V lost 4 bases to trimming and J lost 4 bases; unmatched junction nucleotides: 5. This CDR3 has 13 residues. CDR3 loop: CSVAKTGGTEAFF. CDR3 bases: TGCAGCGTTGCCAAAACAGGGGGCACTGAAGCTTTCTTT.

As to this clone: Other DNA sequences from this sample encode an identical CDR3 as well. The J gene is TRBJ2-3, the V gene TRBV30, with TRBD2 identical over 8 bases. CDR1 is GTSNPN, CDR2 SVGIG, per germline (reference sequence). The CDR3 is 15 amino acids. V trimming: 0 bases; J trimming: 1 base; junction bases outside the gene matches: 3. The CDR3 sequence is CAWSVGSGGTDTQYF. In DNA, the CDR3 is TGTGCCTGGAGTGTAGGTAGCGGGGGCACAGATACGCAGTATTTT.

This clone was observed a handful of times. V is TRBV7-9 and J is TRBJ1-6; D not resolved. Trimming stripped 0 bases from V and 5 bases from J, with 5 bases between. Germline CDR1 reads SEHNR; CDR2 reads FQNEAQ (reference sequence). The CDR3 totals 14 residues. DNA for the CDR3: TGTGCCAGCAGCTTAGCCCTAAATAATTCACCCCTCCACTTT. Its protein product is CASSLALNNSPLHF.

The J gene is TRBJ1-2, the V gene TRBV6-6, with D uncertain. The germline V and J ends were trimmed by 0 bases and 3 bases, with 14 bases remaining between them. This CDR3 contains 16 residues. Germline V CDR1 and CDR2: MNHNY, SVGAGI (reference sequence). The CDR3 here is CASSYSGKGNDYGYTF. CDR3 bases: TGTGCCAGCAGTTACTCGGGAAAGGGTAACGACTATGGCTACACCTTC.

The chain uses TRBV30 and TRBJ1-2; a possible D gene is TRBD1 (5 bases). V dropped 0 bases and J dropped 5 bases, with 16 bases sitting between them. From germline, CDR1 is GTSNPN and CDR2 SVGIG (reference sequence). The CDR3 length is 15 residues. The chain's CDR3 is CAWSVRFGGDYGYTF. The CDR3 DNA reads TGTGCCTGGAGTGTACGGTTCGGGGGAGATTATGGCTACACCTTC.

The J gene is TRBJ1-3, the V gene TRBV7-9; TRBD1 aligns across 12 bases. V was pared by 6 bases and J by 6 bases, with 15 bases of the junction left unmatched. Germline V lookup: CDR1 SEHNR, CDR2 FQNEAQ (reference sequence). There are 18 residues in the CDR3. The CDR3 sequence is CASSLKGLPGQGANTIYF. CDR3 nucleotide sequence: TGTGCCAGCAGTCTAAAAGGGTTACCGGGACAGGGGGCAAACACCATATATTTT.